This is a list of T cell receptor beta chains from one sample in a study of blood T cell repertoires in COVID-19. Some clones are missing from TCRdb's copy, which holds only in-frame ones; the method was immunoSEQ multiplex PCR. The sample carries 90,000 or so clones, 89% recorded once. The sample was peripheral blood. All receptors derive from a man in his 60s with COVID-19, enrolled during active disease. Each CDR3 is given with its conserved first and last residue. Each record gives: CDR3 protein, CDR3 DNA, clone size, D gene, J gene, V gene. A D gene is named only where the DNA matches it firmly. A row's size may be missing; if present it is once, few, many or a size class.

CASSKQGGEQFF | TGTGCCAGCAGCAAACAGGGAGGGGAGCAGTTCTTC | - | - | TRBJ2-1 | TRBV9
CASSNRGGYQPQHF | TGTGCCAGTAGTAACAGGGGCGGATATCAGCCCCAGCATTTT | - | TRBD1 | TRBJ1-5 | TRBV19
CASSVTEGEKLFF | TGTGCCAGCAGCGTGACAGAAGGAGAAAAACTGTTTTTT | - | - | TRBJ1-4 | TRBV7-9
CASSQDQLYTQYF | TGTGCCAGCAGCCAAGATCAGTTATATACGCAGTATTTT | - | - | TRBJ2-3 | TRBV3-1/TRBV3-2
CASSQDRTDRPQHF | TGTGCCAGCAGCCAAGATCGCACGGACAGGCCCCAGCATTTT | once | - | TRBJ1-5 | TRBV4-2
CASNLIAGAGGELFF | TGTGCCAGCAATCTGATAGCGGGAGCAGGCGGGGAGCTGTTTTTT | - | TRBD2 | TRBJ2-2 | TRBV11-3
CASSVGTGGEQYF | TGTGCCAGCAGCGTAGGGACAGGGGGCGAGCAGTACTTC | - | TRBD1 | TRBJ2-7 | TRBV9
CASSRQGLEPQHF | TGTGCCAGCAGCCGACAGGGCCTTGAGCCCCAGCATTTT | - | TRBD1 | TRBJ1-5 | TRBV3-1/TRBV3-2
CASRPRDRGPYEQYF | TGTGCCAGCAGGCCCCGAGACAGGGGCCCCTACGAGCAGTACTTC | - | TRBD1 | TRBJ2-7 | TRBV6-5
CASSIEGLASTDTQYF | TGTGCCAGTAGTATAGAAGGACTAGCGAGCACAGATACGCAGTATTTT | - | TRBD2 | TRBJ2-3 | TRBV19
CASSQDLGRGHTDTQYF | TGTGCCAGCAGCCAAGATCTTGGGCGGGGCCACACAGATACGCAGTATTTT | once | - | TRBJ2-3 | TRBV3-1/TRBV3-2
CASSSGTESYEQYF | TGCGCCAGCAGCTCCGGGACAGAGAGCTACGAGCAGTACTTC | - | TRBD1 | TRBJ2-7 | TRBV5-1
CASSLNFGTGEQYF | TGTGCCAGCAGTTTGAATTTTGGCACGGGGGAGCAGTACTTC | - | - | TRBJ2-7 | TRBV27
CASSFRAYEQYF | TGTGCCAGCAGCTTCAGGGCCTACGAGCAGTACTTC | - | - | TRBJ2-7 | TRBV11-2
CASSFSSGSDTQYF | TGTGCCAGCAGCTTTTCCAGCGGGAGTGATACGCAGTATTTT | few | TRBD2 | TRBJ2-3 | TRBV7-3
CASSPTWLPGEQYF | TGTGCCAGCAGCCCGACGTGGCTCCCGGGCGAGCAGTACTTC | - | - | TRBJ2-7 | TRBV9
CASSFNQPGTGDEQFF | TGTGCCAGCAGCTTCAATCAGCCCGGGACAGGGGATGAGCAGTTCTTC | - | TRBD1 | TRBJ2-1 | TRBV7-3
CAIGQGTMGYTF | TGTGCCATCGGACAGGGAACGATGGGCTACACCTTC | - | TRBD1 | TRBJ1-2 | TRBV10-3
CASSLVGGGSPLHF | TGTGCCAGCAGCTTGGTGGGGGGTGGTTCACCCCTCCACTTT | - | - | TRBJ1-6 | TRBV5-5
CASSLETGAEGEKLFF | TGTGCCAGCAGCTTGGAGACAGGGGCCGAAGGGGAAAAACTGTTTTTT | - | TRBD1 | TRBJ1-4 | TRBV5-4
CASSLDSGQGYGYTF | TGTGCCAGCAGCTTAGATTCGGGACAGGGTTACGGCTACACCTTC | - | TRBD1 | TRBJ1-2 | TRBV11-2
CASSLPMAEKLFF | TGTGCCAGCAGCCTCCCAATGGCTGAAAAACTGTTTTTT | - | - | TRBJ1-4 | TRBV3-1/TRBV3-2
CASSPPGTANEKLFF | TGTGCCAGCTCACCACCTGGGACAGCGAATGAAAAACTGTTTTTT | few | TRBD1 | TRBJ1-4 | TRBV18
CASRRDRGLKQPQHF | TGTGCCAGCAGAAGGGACAGGGGGCTCAAACAGCCCCAGCATTTT | - | TRBD1 | TRBJ1-5 | TRBV2
CASSLANMNTEAFF | TGTGCCAGCAGCCTGGCAAACATGAACACTGAAGCTTTCTTT | - | - | TRBJ1-1 | TRBV3-1/TRBV3-2
CASSLVRGTQYF | TGTGCCAGCAGCTTAGTCAGGGGGACCCAGTACTTC | - | - | TRBJ2-5 | TRBV7-2
CASSAPPGTGLSYEQYF | TGTGCCAGTAGTGCCCCCCCCGGGACAGGACTCTCCTACGAGCAGTACTTC | - | TRBD1 | TRBJ2-7 | TRBV19
CASSLTGEDTEAFF | TGTGCCAGCTCACTAACCGGGGAGGACACTGAAGCTTTCTTT | - | - | TRBJ1-1 | TRBV18
CATSDRTSGIQETQYF | TGTGCCACCAGTGACCGGACTAGCGGGATCCAAGAGACCCAGTACTTC | - | TRBD2 | TRBJ2-5 | TRBV24-1
CASSREDRLNEQFF | TGTGCCAGCAGCCGAGAGGACAGACTGAATGAGCAGTTCTTC | - | - | TRBJ2-1 | TRBV5-4
CASSLVSQGNTGELFF | TGTGCCAGCAGCTTAGTATCGCAGGGTAACACCGGGGAGCTGTTTTTT | - | - | TRBJ2-2 | TRBV11-1
CASSQIPRPGGNQPQHF | TGCGCCAGCAGCCAGATCCCCCGACCGGGGGGTAATCAGCCCCAGCATTTT | - | - | TRBJ1-5 | TRBV4-1
CASSLYEEAFF | TGTGCCAGCAGCCTTTACGAGGAAGCTTTCTTT | - | - | TRBJ1-1 | TRBV2
CASSPSGLGNTQYF | TGTGCCAGCAGCCCCAGCGGCCTAGGTAATACGCAGTATTTT | - | - | TRBJ2-3 | TRBV6-5
CASSRLAGGFNEQFF | TGTGCCAGCAGTAGACTAGCGGGAGGGTTCAATGAGCAGTTCTTC | once | TRBD2 | TRBJ2-1 | TRBV2
CASGKFETYGYTF | TGTGCCAGCGGCAAATTCGAAACCTATGGCTACACCTTC | - | - | TRBJ1-2 | TRBV12-3/TRBV12-4
CASSNPRRFSSYNEQFF | TGTGCCAGCAGCAATCCTAGGCGGTTCAGCTCCTACAATGAGCAGTTCTTC | - | - | TRBJ2-1 | TRBV21-1
CASTTTPAFF | TGTGCCAGCACTACTACCCCTGCTTTCTTT | - | - | TRBJ1-1 | TRBV28
CASSYRESHPNEQFF | TGTGCCAGCAGTTACCGGGAGTCCCACCCAAATGAGCAGTTCTTC | - | - | TRBJ2-1 | TRBV6-5
CAISGRNTEAFF | TGTGCCATCAGTGGCAGAAACACTGAAGCTTTCTTT | - | - | TRBJ1-1 | TRBV10-3
CASSLAPDSYEQYF | TGTGCCAGCAGCTTAGCGCCGGACAGCTACGAGCAGTACTTC | - | - | TRBJ2-7 | TRBV7-2
CASSSQDKPNTEAFF | TGTGCCAGCAGCTCTCAAGACAAGCCGAACACTGAAGCTTTCTTT | - | - | TRBJ1-1 | TRBV21-1
CASQRGGAHSYEQYF | TGTGCCAGCCAAAGGGGGGGGGCTCACTCCTACGAGCAGTACTTC | - | - | TRBJ2-7 | TRBV28
CASSVQSAFSLMGERNEQFF | TGTGCCAGCAGCGTTCAATCAGCTTTCTCACTAATGGGAGAGAGGAATGAGCAGTTCTTC | many | - | TRBJ2-1 | TRBV9
CASSYGTGGEETQYF | TGTGCCAGCAGTTACGGGACAGGGGGCGAAGAGACCCAGTACTTC | - | TRBD1 | TRBJ2-5 | TRBV6-5
CASSFREDYTEAFF | TGTGCCAGCAGTTTCAGGGAGGATTACACTGAAGCTTTCTTT | - | - | TRBJ1-1 | TRBV27
CASSPRGQGNSPLHF | TGTGCCAGCAGCCCCAGGGGACAGGGTAATTCACCCCTCCACTTT | - | TRBD1 | TRBJ1-6 | TRBV9
CASSDRAYEQYF | TGTGCCAGCAGTGACAGGGCGTACGAGCAGTACTTC | - | - | TRBJ2-7 | TRBV2
CASSSLTGRAGELFF | TGTGCCAGCAGCTCCCTCACAGGGAGGGCCGGGGAGCTGTTTTTT | - | - | TRBJ2-2 | TRBV11-2
CASSFGTSANYGYTF | TGTGCCAGCAGCTTTGGGACATCAGCTAACTATGGCTACACCTTC | - | - | TRBJ1-2 | TRBV13